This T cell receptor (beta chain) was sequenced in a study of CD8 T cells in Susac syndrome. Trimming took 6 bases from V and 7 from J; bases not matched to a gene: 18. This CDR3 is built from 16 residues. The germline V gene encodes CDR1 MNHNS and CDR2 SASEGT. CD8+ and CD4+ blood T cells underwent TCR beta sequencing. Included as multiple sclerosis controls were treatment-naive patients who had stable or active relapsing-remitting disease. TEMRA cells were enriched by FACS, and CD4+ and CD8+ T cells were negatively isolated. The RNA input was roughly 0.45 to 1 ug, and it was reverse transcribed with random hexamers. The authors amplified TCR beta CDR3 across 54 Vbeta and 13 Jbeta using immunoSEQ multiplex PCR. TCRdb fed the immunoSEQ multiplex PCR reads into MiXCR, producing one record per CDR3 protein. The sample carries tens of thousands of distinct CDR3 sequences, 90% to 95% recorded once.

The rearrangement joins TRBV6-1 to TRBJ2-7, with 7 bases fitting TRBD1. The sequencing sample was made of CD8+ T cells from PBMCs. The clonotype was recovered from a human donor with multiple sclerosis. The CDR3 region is CASRVTVLTGTDEQYF. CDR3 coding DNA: TGTGCCAGCAGGGTGACCGTTTTAACCGGGACAGATGAGCAGTACTTC.